This note documents a single T cell receptor beta chain sequence. Its target is not known. The entry originates in a study of shared clonotypes between healthy human individuals. Study processing details: ImmunoSEQ junction-only sequences lacked quality scores, so their filtering differed. Repertoires were generated with immunoSEQ multiplex PCR, while TCRdb's copy carries only in-frame clones and drops some. V and J calls and clone size come straight from that table; D and trimming were deduced from the DNA. The sample has about 1.1 million clones, roughly 77% seen once; the top ten hold more than 0.85%. Points from the study as a whole: The sharing of roughly 5% of naive CD4 clonotypes was seen across a handful of donors. Across subsets, estimated richness was generally greater for naive than for memory populations.

Germline CDR1 MDHEN, CDR2 SYDVKM. With V trimmed by 8 bases and J by 4 bases, 9 bases remained unmatched. The CDR3 contains 15 residues. Sequenced material: memory CD4+ T cells from PBMCs. The subset here: CD45RA-negative fraction. The genes are TRBV28 and TRBJ2-3; 10 nucleotides match TRBD2. The sequence was collected from a young man in good health. Some clones in this sample may be carry-over from other donors' samples. The CDR3 loop is CASGPLAGEADTQYF. The CDR3 region has the DNA TGTGCCAGCGGACCCCTAGCGGGAGAAGCAGATACGCAGTATTTT.